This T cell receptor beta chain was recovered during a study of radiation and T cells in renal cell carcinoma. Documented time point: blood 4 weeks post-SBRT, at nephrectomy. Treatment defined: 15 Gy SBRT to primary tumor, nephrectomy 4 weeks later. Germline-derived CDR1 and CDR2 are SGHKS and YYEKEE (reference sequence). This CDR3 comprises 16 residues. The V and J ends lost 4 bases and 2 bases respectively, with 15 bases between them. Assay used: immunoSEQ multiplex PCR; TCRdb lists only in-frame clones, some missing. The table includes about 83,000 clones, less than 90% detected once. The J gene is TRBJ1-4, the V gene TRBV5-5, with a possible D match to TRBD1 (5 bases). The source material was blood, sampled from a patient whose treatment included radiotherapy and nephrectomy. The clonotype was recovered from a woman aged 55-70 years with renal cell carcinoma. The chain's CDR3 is CASSLGPRTTNEKLFF. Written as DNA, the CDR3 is TGTGCCAGCAGCCTGGGACCTAGGACGACTAATGAAAAACTGTTTTTT.